This TCR beta chain was obtained from a study of control samples from healthy donors and cancer patients. The CDR3 spans 14 residues. V shed 5 bases and J 3 bases; nucleotides not matched to a gene: 6. CDR1 MNHEY and CDR2 SMNVEV come from the germline V gene (reference sequence). The assay was immunoSEQ multiplex PCR, and TCRdb's table has in-frame clones only and misses some. The sample yields about 130,000 clones, 90% seen once. Input material: blood. This TCR was sampled from a man aged 18 to 30 in good health. The rearrangement links TRBV27 to TRBJ2-5, with 7 bases fitting TRBD2. The CDR3 protein is CASSPGGREETQYF. DNA of the CDR3: TGTGCCAGCAGTCCTGGGGGGAGGGAAGAGACCCAGTACTTC.